The clone carrying this T cell receptor (beta chain) was detected only a few times. Its cognate antigen is unknown. J was trimmed by 13 bases and V by 3 bases; bases with no gene match: 8. CDR3 size: 13 residues. CDR1 is LNHDA and CDR2 is SQIVND in the germline V gene (reference sequence). The data stem from a study of metastatic and nonmetastatic thyroid tumors. Thyroid surgery took place with no prior treatment in any patient. Findings and caveats of the study: Within blood and tumor, benign nodules reportedly had significantly lower TCR beta diversity than malignant thyroid tumors did.

In the source study's methods: Built for papillary thyroid cancer, a distant-metastasis classifier drew on CDR3 differences across clinicopathological groups. TCRdb re-analyzed the PCR reads through MiXCR. These V and J calls originate from TCRdb's pipeline instead of the authors' own analysis. The sample lists 60,000 or so clones, 25% to 35% occurring once. This sequence originates from a female donor with papillary thyroid cancer or a benign thyroid nodule (not recorded which). Some clones in this sample may be carry-over from other donors' samples. Sequences were obtained from blood. This chain joins TRBV19 and TRBJ2-7; TRBD2 agrees at 11 bases. The CDR3 coding sequence is TGTGCCAGTAGTATCGGGACTAGCGGAGGGGTCTACTTC. It encodes CASSIGTSGGVYF.